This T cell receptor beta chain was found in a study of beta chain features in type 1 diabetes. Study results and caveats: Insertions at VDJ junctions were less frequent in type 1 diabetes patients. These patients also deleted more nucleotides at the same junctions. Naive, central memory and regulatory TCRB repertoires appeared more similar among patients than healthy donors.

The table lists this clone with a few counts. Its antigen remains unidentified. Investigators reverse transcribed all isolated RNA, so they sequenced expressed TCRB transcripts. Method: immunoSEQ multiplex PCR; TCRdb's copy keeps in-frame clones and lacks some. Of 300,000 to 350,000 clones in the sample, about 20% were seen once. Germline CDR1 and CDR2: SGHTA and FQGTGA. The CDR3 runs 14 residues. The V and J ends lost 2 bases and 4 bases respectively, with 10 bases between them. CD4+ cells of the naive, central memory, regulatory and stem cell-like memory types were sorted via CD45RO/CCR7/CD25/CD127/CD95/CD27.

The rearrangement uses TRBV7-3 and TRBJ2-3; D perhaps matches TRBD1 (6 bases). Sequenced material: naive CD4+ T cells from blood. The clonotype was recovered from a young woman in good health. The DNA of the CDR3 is TGTGCCAGCAGCTTATCAACAGGGTCAGATACGCAGTATTTT. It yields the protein CASSLSTGSDTQYF.